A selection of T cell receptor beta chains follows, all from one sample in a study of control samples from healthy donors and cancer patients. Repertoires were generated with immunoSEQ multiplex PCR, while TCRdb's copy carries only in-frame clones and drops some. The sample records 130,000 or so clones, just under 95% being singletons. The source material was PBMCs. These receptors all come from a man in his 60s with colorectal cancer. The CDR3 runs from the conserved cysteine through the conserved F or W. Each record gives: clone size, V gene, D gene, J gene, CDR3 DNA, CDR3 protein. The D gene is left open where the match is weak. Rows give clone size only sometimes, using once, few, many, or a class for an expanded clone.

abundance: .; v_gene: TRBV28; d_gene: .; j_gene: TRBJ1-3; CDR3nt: TGTGCCAGCAGGGTGACAAGGAGCTCTGGAAACACCATATATTTT; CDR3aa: CASRVTRSSGNTIYF
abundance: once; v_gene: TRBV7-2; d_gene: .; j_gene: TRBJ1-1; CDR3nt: TGTGCCAGCAGCTTGCGCGGTGGGGATCTCACTGAAGCTTTCTTT; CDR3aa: CASSLRGGDLTEAFF
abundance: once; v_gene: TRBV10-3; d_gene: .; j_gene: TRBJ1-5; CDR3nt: TGTGCCATCAGTGGGGGCCAGTCCAATCAGCCCCAGCATTTT; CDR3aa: CAISGGQSNQPQHF
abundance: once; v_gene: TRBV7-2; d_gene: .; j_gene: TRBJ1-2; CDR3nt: TGTGCCAGCAGCTTAGGTTCAGGGCGGGTCTATGGCTACACCTTC; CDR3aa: CASSLGSGRVYGYTF
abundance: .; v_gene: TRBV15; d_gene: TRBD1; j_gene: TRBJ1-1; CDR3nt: TGTGCCACCAGCAGAACCCTCGTTACAGGGGTCGCGTTT; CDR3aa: CATSRTLVTGVAF
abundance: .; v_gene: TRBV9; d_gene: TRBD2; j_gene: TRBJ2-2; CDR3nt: TGTGCCAGCAGCGTTCATGCGGGGGAAAACACCGGGGAGCTGTTTTTT; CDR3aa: CASSVHAGENTGELFF
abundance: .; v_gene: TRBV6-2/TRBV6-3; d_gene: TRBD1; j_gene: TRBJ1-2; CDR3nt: TGTGCCAGCAGTACGGAGATGGACAGGTCGTATGGCTACACCTTC; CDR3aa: CASSTEMDRSYGYTF
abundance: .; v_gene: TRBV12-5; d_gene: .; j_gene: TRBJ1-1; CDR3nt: TGTGCTAGTGGCTTCCCGGTGCGAGACCCTGAAGCTTTCTTT; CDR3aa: CASGFPVRDPEAFF
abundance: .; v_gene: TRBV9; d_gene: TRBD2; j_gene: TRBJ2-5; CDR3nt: TGTGCCAGCAGCCCAGGACTAGCGGGGGGGGAGACCCAGTACTTC; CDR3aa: CASSPGLAGGETQYF
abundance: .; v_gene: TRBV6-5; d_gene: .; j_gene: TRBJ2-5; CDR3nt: TGTGCCAGCACTTTTACGATGGACAGAAAAGAGACCCAGTACTTC; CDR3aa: CASTFTMDRKETQYF
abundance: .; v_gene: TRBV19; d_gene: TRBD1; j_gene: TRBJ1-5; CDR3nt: TGTGCCAGCAAGATAGCGGACAGGGGGGATTATCAGCCCCAGCATTTT; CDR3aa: CASKIADRGDYQPQHF
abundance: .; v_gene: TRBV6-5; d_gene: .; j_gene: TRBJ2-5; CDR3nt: TGTGCCAGCATCGACACCCAGGGGTGGGAGACCCAGTACTTC; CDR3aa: CASIDTQGWETQYF
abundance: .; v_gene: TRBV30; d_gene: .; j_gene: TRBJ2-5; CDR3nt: TGTGCCTGGAGTGGGACTAGGGGGGGAGAGACCCAGTACTTC; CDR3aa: CAWSGTRGGETQYF
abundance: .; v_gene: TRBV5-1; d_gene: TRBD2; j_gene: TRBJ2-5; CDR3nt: TGCGCCAGCAGCTTCCAAGCGGGGGGCCAAGAGACCCAGTACTTC; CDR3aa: CASSFQAGGQETQYF
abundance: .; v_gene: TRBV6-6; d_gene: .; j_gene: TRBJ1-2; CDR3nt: TGTGCCAGCAGTTACGACCTAAAATACTATGGCTACACCTTC; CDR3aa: CASSYDLKYYGYTF